The clone carrying this TCR beta chain was picked up one time. Antigen: not known. Terminally differentiated effector memory CD45RA+ cells were excluded by CCR7 positive selection of CD45RO-negative cells. The study enrolled healthy HIV-negative adults without recent acute infections or vaccinations as donors. Germline V gene lookup returns CDR1 MNHEY and CDR2 SMNVEV (reference sequence). The V and J ends lost 5 bases and 9 bases, in that order; junction bases with no gene match: 7. The CDR3 has 13 residues. This entry belongs to a study of shared clonotypes between healthy human individuals. Regarding the study as a whole: Represented diversity (both genetic and exposure-history) was limited by the small number of donors. A few donors had around 5% of their naive CD4 clonotypes in common.

The authors loaded roughly 180 ng DNA, roughly 27,000 T cell genomes, into sorted-subset replicate PCRs. Here immunoSEQ multiplex PCR was the method, and the copy in TCRdb shows in-frame clones only, minus some. Among millions of clones listed, approximately 94% were seen once. Sequencing was carried out using naive CD8+ T cells sorted from blood. This receptor was taken from a man aged 18-30 years in good health. J is TRBJ1-5 and V is TRBV27; 7 positions agree with TRBD1. The CDR3 sequence: CASSQGTVMPQHF. As DNA, the CDR3 is TGTGCCAGCAGTCAGGGGACAGTTATGCCCCAGCATTTT.